What follows is one T cell receptor (beta chain) and its context. Its cognate antigen is unknown. This sample stems from a study of cytomegalovirus exposure and HLA in healthy donors. Findings and caveats of the study: Prediction of most subjects' HLA-A and HLA-B alleles by TCR beta sequences was reportedly accurate.

The primer mix had 60 Vbeta and 13 Jbeta primers. Sequenced by immunoSEQ multiplex PCR; TCRdb stores in-frame clones only, minus some. The sample carries 150,000 to 200,000 clones, around 78% recorded once. Each of the donors was a healthy bone marrow donor. The TCR was taken from a woman aged 25 to 39 in good health and CMV-seropositive. Sample: PBMCs.

The CDR3 sequence: CASSVIAGLTDTQYF. CDR3 DNA: TGTGCCAGCAGCGTAATAGCGGGGTTAACAGATACGCAGTATTTT. V usage is TRBV7-2 and J usage is TRBJ2-3, with 8 bases aligning to TRBD2. The CDR3 totals 15 residues. The ends lost 5 bases at V and 3 bases at J; junction bases unmatched: 7. Germline CDR1 reads SGHTA; CDR2 reads FQGNSA.